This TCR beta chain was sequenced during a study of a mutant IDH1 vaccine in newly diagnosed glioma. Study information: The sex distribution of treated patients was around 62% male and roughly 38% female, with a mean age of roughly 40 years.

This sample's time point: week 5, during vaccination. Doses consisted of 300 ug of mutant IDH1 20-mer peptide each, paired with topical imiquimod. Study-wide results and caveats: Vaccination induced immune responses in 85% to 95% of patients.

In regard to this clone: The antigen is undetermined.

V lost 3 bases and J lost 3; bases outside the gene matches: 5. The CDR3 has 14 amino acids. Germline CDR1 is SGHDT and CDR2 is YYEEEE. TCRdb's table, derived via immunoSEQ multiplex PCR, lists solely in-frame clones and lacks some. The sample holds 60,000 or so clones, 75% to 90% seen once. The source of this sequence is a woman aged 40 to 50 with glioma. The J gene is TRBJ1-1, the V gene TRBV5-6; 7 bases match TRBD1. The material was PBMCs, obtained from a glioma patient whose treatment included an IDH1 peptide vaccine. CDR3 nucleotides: TGTGCCAGCAGCTCTACAGGGGAGGACACTGAAGCTTTCTTT. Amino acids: CASSSTGEDTEAFF. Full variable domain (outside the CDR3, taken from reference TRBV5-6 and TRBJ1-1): DAGVTQSPTHLIKTRGQQVTLRCSPKSGHDTVSWYQQALGQGPQFIFQYYEEEERQRGNFPDRFSGHQFPNYSSELNVNALLLGDSALYLCASSSTGEDTEAFFGQGTRLTVV.